Listed below are T cell receptor beta chains from one sample, sequenced in a study of CD8+ T cells in alopecia areata. The table came from immunoSEQ multiplex PCR; TCRdb's copy has only in-frame clones and leaves some out. The table has about 120,000 clones, 50% to 65% seen once. The material was CD4+ T cells sorted from blood, obtained at week 24, from a patient treated with tofacitinib. These receptors were obtained from a human donor with alopecia areata. CDR3s include the opening cysteine and the closing phenylalanine or tryptophan. D genes are given only for firm matches. Not all rows give a size; the values are once, few, many and, for expanded clones, a class.

j_gene,abundance,d_gene,v_gene,CDR3aa,CDR3nt
TRBJ1-3,NA,NA,TRBV30,CAWNAGNSGNTIYF,TGTGCCTGGAACGCAGGCAACTCTGGAAACACCATATATTTT
TRBJ1-2,NA,NA,TRBV18,CASSPDGPLGYTF,TGTGCCAGCTCACCGGACGGGCCTTTGGGCTACACCTTC
TRBJ2-5,NA,NA,TRBV29-1,CSAGLPSETQYF,TGCAGCGCTGGACTACCAAGTGAGACCCAGTACTTC
TRBJ1-1,NA,NA,TRBV7-8,CASSRGGTEAFF,TGTGCCAGCAGCCGGGGGGGAACTGAAGCTTTCTTT
TRBJ2-7,NA,NA,TRBV29-1,CSVRLNSYEQYF,TGCAGCGTTCGTTTAAATTCCTACGAGCAGTACTTC
TRBJ1-2,NA,NA,TRBV7-2,CASSPSIGASYGYTF,TGTGCCAGCAGCCCCTCGATCGGGGCTAGCTATGGCTACACCTTC
TRBJ2-4,NA,TRBD2,TRBV11-2,CASSLKAGAKNIQYF,TGTGCCAGCAGCTTAAAAGCGGGGGCCAAAAACATTCAGTACTTC
TRBJ2-1,NA,NA,TRBV30,CAWSVRLTPGQFF,TGTGCCTGGAGTGTACGGCTGACTCCCGGGCAGTTCTTC
TRBJ1-2,few,NA,TRBV5-1,CASSLDPGAVSGYTF,TGCGCCAGCAGCTTGGACCCGGGGGCTGTTTCTGGCTACACCTTC
TRBJ2-7,NA,NA,TRBV11-2,CASSSQILTYEQYF,TGTGCCAGCAGCTCACAGATACTTACGTACGAGCAGTACTTC
TRBJ1-2,NA,TRBD1,TRBV4-2,CASRYRDRDGYTF,TGTGCCAGCAGGTATCGGGACAGGGACGGCTACACCTTC
TRBJ2-5,NA,NA,TRBV5-4,CASSFQGFPTETQYF,TGTGCCAGCAGCTTCCAGGGATTCCCTACAGAGACCCAGTACTTC
TRBJ2-1,NA,TRBD2,TRBV4-1,CASSHPLAGYSYNEQFF,TGCGCCAGCAGCCACCCACTAGCGGGTTACTCCTACAATGAGCAGTTCTTC
TRBJ2-2,NA,NA,TRBV7-2,CASSLAIGELFF,TGTGCCAGCAGCTTAGCCATCGGGGAGCTGTTTTTT
TRBJ1-4,few,NA,TRBV29-1,CSVEDAGNEKLFF,TGCAGCGTTGAAGACGCAGGAAATGAAAAACTGTTTTTT
TRBJ2-2,few,NA,TRBV4-1,CASSQVPGITGELFF,TGCGCCAGCAGCCAAGTCCCGGGGATCACCGGGGAGCTGTTTTTT
TRBJ2-7,NA,TRBD1,TRBV29-1,CSVGGRTGLHEQYF,TGCAGCGTTGGTGGTCGGACAGGGCTCCACGAGCAGTACTTC
TRBJ1-2,NA,NA,TRBV30,CAWSGQGYGYTF,TGTGCCTGGAGTGGGCAGGGCTATGGCTACACCTTC
TRBJ2-3,NA,NA,TRBV7-8,CASSSPPGIHDTQYF,TGTGCCAGCAGCTCCCCGCCAGGGATCCACGATACGCAGTATTTT
TRBJ1-4,NA,TRBD1,TRBV29-1,CSVSGTGAFNEKLFF,TGCAGCGTTTCCGGGACAGGGGCTTTTAATGAAAAACTGTTTTTT
TRBJ2-3,NA,NA,TRBV7-2,CASSLVTGSVDTQYF,TGTGCCAGCAGCTTAGTGACAGGCTCGGTAGATACGCAGTATTTT
TRBJ2-5,NA,TRBD1,TRBV5-1,CASSKEGQALVGETQYF,TGCGCCAGCAGCAAGGAAGGACAGGCGTTGGTTGGAGAGACCCAGTACTTC